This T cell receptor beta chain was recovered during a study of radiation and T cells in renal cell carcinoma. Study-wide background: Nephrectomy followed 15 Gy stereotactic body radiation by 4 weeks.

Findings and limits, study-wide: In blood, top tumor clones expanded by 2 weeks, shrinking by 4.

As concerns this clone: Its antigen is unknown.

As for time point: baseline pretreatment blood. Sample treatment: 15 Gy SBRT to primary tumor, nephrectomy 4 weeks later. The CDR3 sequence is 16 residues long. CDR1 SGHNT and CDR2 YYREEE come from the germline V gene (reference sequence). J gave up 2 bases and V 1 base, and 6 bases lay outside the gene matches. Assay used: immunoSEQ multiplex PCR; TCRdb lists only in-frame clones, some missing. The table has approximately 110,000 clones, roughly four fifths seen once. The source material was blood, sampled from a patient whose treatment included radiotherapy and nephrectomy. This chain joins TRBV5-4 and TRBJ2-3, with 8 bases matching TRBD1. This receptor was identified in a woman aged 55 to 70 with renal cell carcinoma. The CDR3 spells CASSLPRGQDTDTQYF. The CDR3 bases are TGTGCCAGCAGCTTGCCCAGGGGGCAAGACACAGATACGCAGTATTTT.